What follows describes a single T cell receptor (beta chain). Its antigen remains undetermined. No quality values exist for individual bases; no much larger clone is one base distant. Including cysteine and phenylalanine, the CDR3 has 15 amino acids. The sequence is cut down to CDR3 DNA, 45 bases in frame from base 1. The germline V and J ends show losses of 3 bases and 6 bases respectively, and no gene match explains 9 bases of the junction. CDR1 and CDR2 are drawn from the germline V gene: SGDLS, YYNGEE. This sample was taken from a study of T-cell reconstitution after alpha-beta-depleted transplantation in children (dated by TCRdb to 2016 to 2017). Background on the whole study: The study quantitatively tracked T-cell immune reconstitution after TCRalphabeta/CD19-depleted allogeneic hematopoietic cell transplantation in children using TCR repertoire profiling.

Libraries were built with PCR. The sequencer was an Illumina HiSeq 2500. TCR library preparation used molecular barcoding, with unique molecular identifiers applied to normalize quantification of the TCRbeta repertoire. The public reads were reprocessed in TCRdb via fastp at Q25 and MiXCR, keeping in-frame beta chains. Each entry is one CDR3 protein sequence, shown with its most common DNA and genes. Across this sample there are roughly 500,000 distinct CDR3 sequences, with approximately 16% seen only once. 3.3% of the sample comes from the top ten. The sequence was obtained from a human donor who donated a stem cell graft to a child with acute lymphoblastic leukemia. Sequencing used PBMCs from the stem cell graft donor, obtained from the stem cell graft. The chain employs TRBV9 and TRBJ2-1, with 7 middle bases fitting TRBD1. The DNA sequence is as follows: TGTGCCAGCAGCGCCACCGGGACAGTTCGCAATGAGCAGTTCTTC. Translated, it gives CASSATGTVRNEQFF.